This record concerns one TCR beta chain sequence. Germline CDR1 reads SGHRS; CDR2 reads YFSETQ. V lost 0 bases to trimming and J lost 5 bases, with 8 bases between them. This CDR3 contains 13 residues. The data are from a study of blood T cell repertoires in COVID-19. Study at large: Spain, Italy and the United States supplied samples that represented acute and convalescent COVID-19. PBMCs, B-cell-depleted T cells, or T cells provided the cDNA or gDNA that made up the material.

Under the authors' procedure: Reference gene primers were amplified, and this amplification served to estimate nucleated cell counts. Profiled with immunoSEQ multiplex PCR; TCRdb holds only in-frame clones, not every one. V and J calls and clone size are as listed in that table; D and trimming were resolved from the DNA. The sample carries about 130,000 clones, approximately 87% recorded once. The sample was peripheral blood. V is TRBV5-1 and J is TRBJ1-1, with no clear D. This TCR derives from a man aged 70-80 years with active COVID-19. Here the CDR3 reads CASSLVGRTEAFF. As DNA, the CDR3 is TGCGCCAGCAGCTTGGTTGGGCGTACTGAAGCTTTCTTT.